This T cell receptor (beta chain) was identified during a study of response to subunit inactivated influenza vaccine. Study-level results: The authors suggested that few new T cells are recruited per seasonal influenza vaccination.

Each CDR3 protein gets one entry after TCRdb re-called the RT-PCR reads with MiXCR. Of hundreds of thousands of distinct CDR3 sequences listed, approximately 15% were seen once; the top ten hold approximately 10%. Remarks on this clonotype: Its antigen remains unknown.

V gave up 2 bases and J gave up 0 bases; unmatched junction bases: 7. The CDR3 is 16 residues long. Germline V gives CDR1 MNHEY, CDR2 SVGEGT. The source of this sequence is a man aged 50-59 years who received an inactivated influenza vaccine. Sequenced material: PBMCs from blood, taken less than 13 days after vaccination. The chain is built from TRBV6-2 or TRBV6-3 and TRBJ2-7, with 7 bases that match TRBD1. CDR3 loop: CASSYPRGQLSYEQYF. The CDR3 DNA reads TGTGCCAGCAGTTACCCCAGGGGACAGCTCTCCTACGAGCAGTACTTC.